This T cell receptor (beta chain) came from a study of T cells in Graves' hyperthyroidism and ophthalmopathy (dated by TCRdb to the late 2010s). Regarding the complete study: Peripheral blood was sampled at the time of initial diagnosis, prior to any treatment. Prospective prediction of ophthalmopathy was tested in an independent validation cohort consisting of some 20 hyperthyroidism patients and around 16 patients who later progressed to ophthalmopathy. TCR V-J signatures able to tell the groups apart were searched for in a discovery cohort of 95 or so patients, of whom more than 40 had Graves' ophthalmopathy and around 58 had stable Graves' hyperthyroidism. TCR Vbeta CDR3 sequencing of roughly 140 peripheral blood samples (over 40 ophthalmopathy, 70 to 85 hyperthyroidism and roughly 17 progressor patients) is reported in the paper. For training and testing, the 100 or so patients in the discovery cohort were randomly divided in a 7:3 ratio. The study also compared thyroid tissue and blood T-cell repertoires from 5 to 7 Graves' hyperthyroidism patients. Once sampling was done, hyperthyroidism patients were given methimazole at a starting dose of 30 mg daily, whereas ophthalmopathy patients were given high-dose intravenous methylprednisolone. What the study reported, not specific to this receptor: No statistical method was used to set the sample size in advance, and investigators knew the group allocation. A model built on a 13 V-J signature distinguished ophthalmopathy from stable hyperthyroidism, reaching over 85% sensitivity and 81.08% specificity in cross-validation and 80%/75% in testing. In validation, the model predicted progression to ophthalmopathy with about 71% sensitivity and 72% to 75% specificity, a median of 6.5 months before onset. Most expanded thyroid clonotypes (frequency above 0.001) were also detected in blood, suggesting blood repertoires may reflect thyroid immune responses.

Ophthalmopathy patients had moderately to severely active disease, Clinical Activity Score of at least 3, NOSPECS grade of at least 4, and duration under 3 months. Any patient with an uncontrolled infection, another autoimmune disease, pregnancy or lactation was excluded. Diagnoses were established on the basis of clinical symptoms, serum thyroxine and TRAb, thyroid ultrasound, and orbital computed tomography. PBMCs were isolated from more than 9 ml of fresh peripheral blood by Ficoll-Paque density gradient centrifugation. Total RNA was extracted with Trizol reagent, and quality was checked on an Agilent 2100 Bioanalyzer. A distance of 5 bases separates the germline ends of V and J, which lose 4 bases and 2 bases respectively. Taken from the germline V gene, the CDR1 and CDR2 loops are SNHLY and FYNNEI. Inclusive of the bounding cysteine and phenylalanine, the CDR3 is 12 residues long. Only the CDR3 region is kept as DNA, spanning 36 bases read in frame from base 1.

There are many counts of this clonotype. Its antigen is not yet known. No clone much larger than this one lies a single base away; base qualities are absent. The TCR beta CDR3 regions were amplified from RNA transcripts. The TCR CDR3 was subjected to a first round of RT-PCR using the HTBI primer set and the Qiagen OneStep RT-PCR kit. A second multiplex PCR round built the libraries, followed by size selection and purification. Sequencing of the libraries was done on an Illumina HiSeq2000 using paired-end 100 bp reads. On the authors' methods: SOAPnuke was used to process the raw data, with reads discarded if the reads contained adapters or uncalled bases, had a mean Phred below 15, or lacked an exact constant-primer or identifier match. COPE v1.2.5 was used to merge high-quality paired reads, and clonotypes were defined as unique nucleotide sequences. MiTCR v1.1 was used to align clonotypes to the IMGT TRBV, TRBD and TRBJ reference segments. The analysis was restricted to V-J combinations with a frequency above 0.0001, which together covered 98% to 99.2% of the repertoires. The TCS score was defined as F50 (clonal expansion) divided by E x V (chaos), with BLOSUM62-based TCRdist calculated between CDR3 peptides within each V-J. Welch's t-statistics and random forest reduced 500 to 550 V-J features to 13, which were used in a naive Bayes classifier (R e1071). TCRdb redid the processing of the public reads, applying fastp at Q25 and MiXCR, and retained in-frame beta chains. One record per CDR3 amino acid sequence lists the most common genes and DNA. What appears here as the V and J calls and clone size reflects TCRdb's work, not the paper's. A total of about 640,000 distinct CDR3 sequences appear in this sample, about a fifth of them only once. Over 30% of the sample is held by the ten biggest clonotypes.

The chain links TRBV2 with TRBJ1-2; no D segment can be confidently identified. The source material was blood. The source is a man aged 25-45 years with Graves' ophthalmopathy. The CDR3 protein is CASSVKNYGYTF. The nucleotide sequence reads as follows: TGTGCCAGCAGTGTGAAGAACTATGGCTACACCTTC.